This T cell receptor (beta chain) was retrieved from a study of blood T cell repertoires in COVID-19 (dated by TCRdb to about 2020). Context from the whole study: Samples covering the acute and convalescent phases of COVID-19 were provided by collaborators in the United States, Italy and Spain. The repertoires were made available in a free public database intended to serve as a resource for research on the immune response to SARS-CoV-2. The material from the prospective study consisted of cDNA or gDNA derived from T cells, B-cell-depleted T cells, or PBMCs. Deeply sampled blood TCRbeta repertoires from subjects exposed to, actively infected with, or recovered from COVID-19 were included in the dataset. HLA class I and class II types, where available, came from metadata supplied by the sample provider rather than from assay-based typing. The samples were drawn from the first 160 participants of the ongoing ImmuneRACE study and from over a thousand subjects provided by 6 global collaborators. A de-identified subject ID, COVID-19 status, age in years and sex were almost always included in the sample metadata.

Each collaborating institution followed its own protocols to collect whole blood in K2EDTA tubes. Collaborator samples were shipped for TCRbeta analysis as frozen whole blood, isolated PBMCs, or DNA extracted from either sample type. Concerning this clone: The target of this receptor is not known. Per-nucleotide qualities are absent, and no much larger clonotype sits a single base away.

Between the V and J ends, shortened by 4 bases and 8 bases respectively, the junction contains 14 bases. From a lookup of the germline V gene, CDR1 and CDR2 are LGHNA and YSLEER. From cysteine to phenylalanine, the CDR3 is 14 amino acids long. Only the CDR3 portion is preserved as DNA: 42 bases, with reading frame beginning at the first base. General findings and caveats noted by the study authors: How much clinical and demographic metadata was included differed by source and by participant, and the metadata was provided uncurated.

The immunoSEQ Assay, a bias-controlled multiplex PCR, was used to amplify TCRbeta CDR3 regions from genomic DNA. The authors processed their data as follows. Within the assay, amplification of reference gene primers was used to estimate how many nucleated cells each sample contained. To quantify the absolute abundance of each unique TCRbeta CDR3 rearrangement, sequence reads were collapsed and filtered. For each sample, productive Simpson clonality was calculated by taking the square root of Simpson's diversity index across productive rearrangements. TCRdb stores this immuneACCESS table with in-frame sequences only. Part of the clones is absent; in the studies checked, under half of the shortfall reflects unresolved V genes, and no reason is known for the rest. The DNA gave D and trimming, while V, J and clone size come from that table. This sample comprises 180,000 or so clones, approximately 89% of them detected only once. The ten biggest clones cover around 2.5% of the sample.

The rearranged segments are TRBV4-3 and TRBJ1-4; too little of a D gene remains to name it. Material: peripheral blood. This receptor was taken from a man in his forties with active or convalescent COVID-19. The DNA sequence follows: TGCGCCAGCAGCCCGGGAGGGCCTAGGGAAAAACTGTTTTTT. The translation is CASSPGGPREKLFF.